This T cell receptor (beta chain) was captured by sequencing in a study of radiotherapy plus CTLA-4 blockade in lung cancer (dated by TCRdb to 2016 to 2018). Background on the whole study: Objective responses occurred in approximately 19% of enrolled patients, and around 29% achieved disease control. What the work shows at the level of the full study, not this receptor alone: Early dynamic changes in blood T cell clones, together with increased serum interferon-beta after radiation, were reported as the strongest predictors of response. After treatment with radiotherapy and ipilimumab, TCR clones that originated in tumors expanded in peripheral blood.

This clone was recorded a few times. It lacks a known antigen. The sample holds no much larger clone one base away, and base qualities are not on file. Library preparation was by the immunoSEQ multiplex PCR assay. TCRdb limited this immuneACCESS table to in-frame rearrangements with V and J called. A share of clones is missing; checked studies link under half to unresolved V genes, and the rest is unexplained. The sample has approximately 34,000 clones on record, around 70% of them singletons. Approximately 4% of the sample rests with the top ten. Looking up the germline V gene yields CDR1 SNHLY and CDR2 FYNNEI. The CDR3 goes from the cysteine to the phenylalanine over 16 residues. This entry keeps only the CDR3 DNA: 48 bases, framed from base 1. Unmatched junction bases come to 12, with V trimmed by 7 bases and J by 3 bases. In this study, focal radiation therapy paired with CTLA-4 blockade (ipilimumab) was tested in patients who had chemo-refractory metastatic non-small-cell lung cancer.

The material sequenced was peripheral blood, taken from a patient treated with radiotherapy plus ipilimumab. This receptor was identified in a human donor with non-small cell lung cancer who had stable disease on radiotherapy plus ipilimumab. The chain links TRBV2 with TRBJ2-7; 10 central nucleotides agree with TRBD1. The DNA sequence is as follows: TGTGCCAGCACTCCTGCCGGGACAGGGGTTCTCTACGAGCAGTACTTC. Translated, it reads CASTPAGTGVLYEQYF. The reference TRBV2 and TRBJ2-7 proteins fill in what lies around the CDR3, so the full variable domain reads EPEVTQTPSHQVTQMGQEVILRCVPISNHLYFYWYRQILGQKVEFLVSFYNNEISEKSEIFDDQFSVERPDGSNFTLKIRSTKLEDSAMYFCASTPAGTGVLYEQYFGPGTRLTVT.